This is a list of T cell receptor beta chains from one sample in a study of cytomegalovirus exposure and HLA in healthy donors. The assay was immunoSEQ multiplex PCR, and TCRdb's table has in-frame clones only and misses some. The sample lists some 140,000 clones, more than 70% occurring once. Sequencing was performed on PBMCs. The receptors come from a male donor in good health and CMV-seropositive. Each CDR3 is given with its conserved first and last residue. The D gene is left open where the match is weak. Clone sizes are given selectively: once, few, many, or a class where the clone is expanded.

cdr3_nt,cdr3_aa,d_call,clone_size,v_call,j_call
TGTGCCAGTAGTATAGCGGGAGGAGGCCAAGAGACCCAGTACTTC,CASSIAGGGQETQYF,TRBD2,.,TRBV19,TRBJ2-5
TGTGCCAGCAGCCAAGACACAACGTGGGCTCAGCCCCAGCATTTT,CASSQDTTWAQPQHF,.,few,TRBV4-2,TRBJ1-5
TGTGCCAGCAGGAGCGGGGGGGGGCCCCATGAGCAGTTCTTC,CASRSGGGPHEQFF,TRBD2,.,TRBV2,TRBJ2-1
TGTGCCAGCAGCGTAGGAAGCGGGGGTGACACAGATACGCAGTATTTT,CASSVGSGGDTDTQYF,TRBD2,once,TRBV9,TRBJ2-3
TGTGCCAGCAGTGAAACGGGAGTCGGTGAAGCTTTCTTT,CASSETGVGEAFF,.,.,TRBV6-1,TRBJ1-1
TGCGCCAGCAGCCAAGACCGGGACAATCTCTACGAGCAGTACTTC,CASSQDRDNLYEQYF,.,.,TRBV4-3,TRBJ2-7
TGTGCCAGCGGGTACGGGACAGACTATGGCTACACCTTC,CASGYGTDYGYTF,TRBD1,once,TRBV2,TRBJ1-2
TGTGCCAGCAGCCCCACAGGGAGCTCTGAAGCTTTCTTT,CASSPTGSSEAFF,.,.,TRBV5-6,TRBJ1-1
TGTGCCAGTAGCAGACAGGGGCCCTCCTACAATGAGCAGTTCTTC,CASSRQGPSYNEQFF,TRBD1,.,TRBV19,TRBJ2-1
TGTGCCAGCAGTTTAAGGGACAGACCAACCTACGAGCAGTACTTC,CASSLRDRPTYEQYF,TRBD1,.,TRBV27,TRBJ2-7
TGTGCCAGCAGCAAAGTCCCGACAGGGGGGACCGGGGAGCTGTTTTTT,CASSKVPTGGTGELFF,.,.,TRBV21-1,TRBJ2-2
TGTGCCAGCAGACAAGGAAGGGGAGGGCTAGATAATTCACCCCTCCACTTT,CASRQGRGGLDNSPLHF,.,once,TRBV9,TRBJ1-6
TGCGCCAGCAGCCCCATGGACAGGGGGCTCTACGAGCAGTACTTC,CASSPMDRGLYEQYF,TRBD1,.,TRBV5-1,TRBJ2-7
TGTGCCAGCTCACAGGACCGCGCGGGGGCTGAAGCTTTCTTT,CASSQDRAGAEAFF,.,.,TRBV18,TRBJ1-1
TGTGCCAGCTCACCACAGGGGTGGGACACTGAAGCTTTCTTT,CASSPQGWDTEAFF,.,.,TRBV18,TRBJ1-1
TGTGCCAGCAGCTTAACTAGCGGTCCACAAGAGACCCAGTACTTC,CASSLTSGPQETQYF,.,.,TRBV7-3,TRBJ2-5
TGTGCCAGTCCTACAGGGTCCTTCTACGAGCAGTACTTC,CASPTGSFYEQYF,.,few,TRBV19,TRBJ2-7
TGTGCCACCCGAGGACTAGCGGGAGGTTACAATGAGCAGTTCTTC,CATRGLAGGYNEQFF,TRBD2,once,TRBV27,TRBJ2-1
TGTGCCAGTAGTATAGATCACAGGGTCAGCGCAGGGAATGAGCAGTTCTTC,CASSIDHRVSAGNEQFF,.,.,TRBV19,TRBJ2-1
TGTGCCAGCAGTTACTCGAGGAGGGAAGAGACCCAGTACTTC,CASSYSRREETQYF,.,.,TRBV6-6,TRBJ2-5
TGTGCCAGCAGCGGCCCGGGGGGTAGCAATCAGCCCCAGCATTTT,CASSGPGGSNQPQHF,.,.,TRBV7-8,TRBJ1-5
TGTGCCATCAGTGAGTCGCCAGGGGGGATGAACACTGAAGCTTTCTTT,CAISESPGGMNTEAFF,TRBD1,few,TRBV10-3,TRBJ1-1
TGTGCCAGCAGCCAAGATTTGGGCCCTCCTGAGCAGTTCTTC,CASSQDLGPPEQFF,.,.,TRBV4-2,TRBJ2-1
TGTGCCAGTAGTATATCCAGGGACAATCAGCCCCAGCATTTT,CASSISRDNQPQHF,.,.,TRBV19,TRBJ1-5
TGTGCCAGCACCCGACAGGGGTTCGGCTACGAGCAGTACTTC,CASTRQGFGYEQYF,TRBD1,.,TRBV6-6,TRBJ2-7
TGTGCCAGCAGCTTAGGGGTGGGGGGGGAGACCCAGTACTTC,CASSLGVGGETQYF,TRBD2,.,TRBV7-8,TRBJ2-5
TGCGCCAGCAGCCAAGCGACAGGGACCTATGGCTACACCTTC,CASSQATGTYGYTF,TRBD1,.,TRBV4-3,TRBJ1-2
TGTGCCAGCAGACGGGGGGAGGGGACAGATACGCAGTATTTT,CASRRGEGTDTQYF,TRBD2,.,TRBV7-6,TRBJ2-3
TGTGCCAGCTTCCGGACAGGGGGTACCGGGGAGCTGTTTTTT,CASFRTGGTGELFF,TRBD1,.,TRBV27,TRBJ2-2
TGTGCCAGCACCATAGACGCGGGAAGGACTGATACGCAGTATTTT,CASTIDAGRTDTQYF,.,.,TRBV7-6,TRBJ2-3
TGTGCCAGCAGTTTAGACAGGGGGGGGTACAATGAGCAGTTCTTC,CASSLDRGGYNEQFF,TRBD1,.,TRBV27,TRBJ2-1
TGTGCCAGCAGCTCGACCCCGGCGGGGAATCAGCCCCAGCATTTT,CASSSTPAGNQPQHF,.,.,TRBV11-2,TRBJ1-5
TGTGCCATCGCCGCGGGGGACACTGAAGCTTTCTTT,CAIAAGDTEAFF,.,.,TRBV10-3,TRBJ1-1
TGTGCCAGTAGTATGTCGCGGGGCTCGAACACTGAAGCTTTCTTT,CASSMSRGSNTEAFF,.,.,TRBV19,TRBJ1-1
TGTGCCAGCAGTTTACGTATAGCCAAAAACATTCAGTACTTC,CASSLRIAKNIQYF,.,.,TRBV28,TRBJ2-4
TGCAGCGCCTACAGGGGGCTTGGAAACACCATATATTTT,CSAYRGLGNTIYF,TRBD1,.,TRBV29-1,TRBJ1-3
TGCGCCAGCAGCCAAGTGGGAACAGGGCCGGACACTGAAGCTTTCTTT,CASSQVGTGPDTEAFF,.,.,TRBV4-1,TRBJ1-1
TGCAGCGGGTTCGGGACCGGTGCTAGCGGGAGCTCCTACGAGCAGTACTTC,CSGFGTGASGSSYEQYF,TRBD2,.,TRBV29-1,TRBJ2-7
TGTGCCAGCAGCTTAGTCCCATCACAAGAGACCCAGTACTTC,CASSLVPSQETQYF,.,.,TRBV7-6,TRBJ2-5
TGTGCCAGCAGCTTAACGGGGGGGAACACCGGGGAGCTGTTTTTT,CASSLTGGNTGELFF,.,.,TRBV7-3,TRBJ2-2
TGTGCCAGCAGCTTAGGGGGGACAGTTGGAAACACCATATATTTT,CASSLGGTVGNTIYF,TRBD1,.,TRBV7-2,TRBJ1-3
TGTGCCAGCTCACCATCGGCGGGGTACTACAATGAGCAGTTCTTC,CASSPSAGYYNEQFF,.,.,TRBV18,TRBJ2-1
TGCGCCAGCAGCTTGACCACAGGGGTGACTGAAGCTTTCTTT,CASSLTTGVTEAFF,TRBD1,few,TRBV5-1,TRBJ1-1
TGTGCCAGCAGTCTCCCGGGGACAGGATATGGCTACACCTTC,CASSLPGTGYGYTF,TRBD1,.,TRBV28,TRBJ1-2
TGCGCCAGCAGCTGGGAGACGGCGGGGGCACAAGAGACCCAGTACTTC,CASSWETAGAQETQYF,.,.,TRBV5-1,TRBJ2-5
TGTGCCAGCAGGGCGGGACAGTACGAGCAGTACTTC,CASRAGQYEQYF,.,.,TRBV28,TRBJ2-7
TGTGCCAGCAAAGTCGACAGGGTCGCGACTGAAGCTTTCTTT,CASKVDRVATEAFF,TRBD1,.,TRBV6-5,TRBJ1-1
TGCGCCAGCAGCCAGGGGGCGCGGGTGGATCAGCCCCAGCATTTT,CASSQGARVDQPQHF,TRBD1,.,TRBV27,TRBJ1-5
TGTGCCAGCAGTTTACAGGGGGCCGGGCAGCCCCAGCATTTT,CASSLQGAGQPQHF,TRBD1,.,TRBV27,TRBJ1-5
TGTGCCAGCAGTAATACAGGGCGAAGTCCCTATGGCTACACCTTC,CASSNTGRSPYGYTF,.,.,TRBV2,TRBJ1-2
TGTGCCAGCAGTTACGGGACAAGCAATCAGCCCCAGCATTTT,CASSYGTSNQPQHF,.,.,TRBV6-5,TRBJ1-5
TGTGCCAGCGGGATCGTAGCGGGAGGGGATGGCACAGATACGCAGTATTTT,CASGIVAGGDGTDTQYF,TRBD2,.,TRBV5-6,TRBJ2-3
TGTGCCAGCAGCCCCCAGGGACTAGCGGGAGGCCATGAGCAGTTCTTC,CASSPQGLAGGHEQFF,TRBD2,.,TRBV7-2,TRBJ2-1
TGTGCCAGCAGTGATAGAAGACAGGGCTTCTCTGGAAACACCATATATTTT,CASSDRRQGFSGNTIYF,TRBD1,.,TRBV6-1,TRBJ1-3
TGTGCCAGCAGCCAATTGCAGCGGGGGGGAACAGATACGCAGTATTTT,CASSQLQRGGTDTQYF,TRBD2,.,TRBV4-2,TRBJ2-3
TGTGCCAGCAGCACGCACTCGACAGGGGCGGCTTATGGCTACACCTTC,CASSTHSTGAAYGYTF,TRBD1,few,TRBV13,TRBJ1-2
TGTGCCAGCAGCCCTGGGGAGCCAGATACGCAGTATTTT,CASSPGEPDTQYF,.,.,TRBV2,TRBJ2-3
TGTGCCAGCAGCTGGACAGCTGATGAGCAGTTCTTC,CASSWTADEQFF,.,.,TRBV7-9,TRBJ2-1
TGTGCCAGCAGTGTCTACAGGGAGAGCACTGAAGCTTTCTTT,CASSVYRESTEAFF,.,few,TRBV27,TRBJ1-1
TGTGCCAGCAGTTACGTGGGGGGTCGGAATTCACCCCTCCACTTT,CASSYVGGRNSPLHF,.,.,TRBV6-5,TRBJ1-6